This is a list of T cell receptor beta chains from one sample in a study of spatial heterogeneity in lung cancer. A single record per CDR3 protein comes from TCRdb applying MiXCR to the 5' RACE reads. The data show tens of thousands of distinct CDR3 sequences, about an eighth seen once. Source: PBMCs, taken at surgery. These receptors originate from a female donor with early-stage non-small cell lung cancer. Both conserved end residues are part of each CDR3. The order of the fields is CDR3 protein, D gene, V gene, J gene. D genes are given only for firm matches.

CASSFGKQFLLISTDTQYF	NA	TRBV28	TRBJ2-3
CATSIHDRVNSPLHF	NA	TRBV15	TRBJ1-6
CASSLARLAGTNEQFF	TRBD2	TRBV7-2	TRBJ2-1
CASSLVRTSGGTEITNTGELFF	TRBD2	TRBV7-9	TRBJ2-2
CSAPRASTDTQYF	NA	TRBV20-1	TRBJ2-3
CSALTPGWNTEAFF	NA	TRBV29-1	TRBJ1-1
CASSSSGGAREQFF	TRBD2	TRBV7-2	TRBJ2-1
CASSLEVATNEKLFF	NA	TRBV7-2	TRBJ1-4
CASSRTAYEQYF	NA	TRBV5-1	TRBJ2-7
CASSPGGDENSF	NA	TRBV12-3/TRBV12-4	TRBJ1-1
CASSETAGWNTIYF	NA	TRBV2	TRBJ1-3
CATSDENRGHEQYF	TRBD1	TRBV24-1	TRBJ2-7
CASRLQGASTEQFF	TRBD1	TRBV12-3/TRBV12-4	TRBJ2-1
CASGPGLSTNEKLFF	NA	TRBV6-6	TRBJ1-4
CSASPVGGASTDTQYF	NA	TRBV20-1	TRBJ2-3
CASSMFRDNQPQHF	NA	TRBV19	TRBJ1-5
CATSVPGTGLQETQYF	TRBD1	TRBV24-1	TRBJ2-5
CASSSRTSRTYEQYF	TRBD2	TRBV12-3/TRBV12-4	TRBJ2-7
CASSLEAPIEQFF	NA	TRBV5-5	TRBJ2-1
CASSNPGLADEQYF	TRBD2	TRBV6-2/TRBV6-3	TRBJ2-7